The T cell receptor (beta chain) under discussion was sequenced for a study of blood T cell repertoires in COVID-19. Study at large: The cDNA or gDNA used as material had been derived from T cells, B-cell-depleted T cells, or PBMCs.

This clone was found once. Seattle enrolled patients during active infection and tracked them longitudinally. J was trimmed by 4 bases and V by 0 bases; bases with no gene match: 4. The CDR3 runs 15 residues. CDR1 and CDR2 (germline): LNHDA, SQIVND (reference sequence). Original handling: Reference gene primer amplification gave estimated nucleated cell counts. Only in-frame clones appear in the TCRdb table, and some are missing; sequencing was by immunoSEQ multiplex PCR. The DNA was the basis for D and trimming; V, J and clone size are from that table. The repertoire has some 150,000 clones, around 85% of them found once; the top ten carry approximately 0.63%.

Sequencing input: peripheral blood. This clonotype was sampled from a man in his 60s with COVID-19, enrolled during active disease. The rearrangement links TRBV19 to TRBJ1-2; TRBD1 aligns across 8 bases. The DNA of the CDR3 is TGTGCCAGTAGTATAGAACAGGGGGTTGGCTATGGCTACACCTTC. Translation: CASSIEQGVGYGYTF. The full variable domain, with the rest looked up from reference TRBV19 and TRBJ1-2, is DGGITQSPKYLFRKEGQNVTLSCEQNLNHDAMYWYRQDPGQGLRLIYYSQIVNDFQKGDIAEGYSVSREKKESFPLTVTSAQKNPTAFYLCASSIEQGVGYGYTFGSGTRLTVV.